This T cell receptor beta chain was identified during a study of CD8+ T cells in alopecia areata. In each case, RNA was isolated and then reverse transcribed into cDNA as the sequencing template. Assay: immunoSEQ multiplex PCR; the TCRdb copy retains only in-frame clones and omits some. Listed for the sample are about 2,700 clones, none seen a single time. The CDR3 totals 17 residues. V dropped 1 base and J dropped 2; count of bases not matched to a gene: 3. Germline lookup yields CDR1 NSQYPW and CDR2 LRSPGD (reference sequence). Ten or more counts support this clone. As yet, its antigen is unknown. Any gene name here is a mouse gene name. Read data end 4 residues before the CDR3 end; the end is taken from the germline J gene. Study-level results: Lesional scalp, notably in alopecia totalis/universalis, had clonality above that of normal scalp.

The source is a C3H/HeJ mouse with alopecia areata. For this strain, the MHC haplotype corresponds to H2-k. The sequenced material came from lesional skin. The chain recombines TRBV1 with TRBJ2-2; 11 nucleotides agree with TRBD1. Incomplete CDR3 DNA: TGCACCTGCAGTGCAGGGACAGGGGGCAGGAACACCGGG. It translates to CTCSAGTGGRNTG. The CDR3 as a whole reads CTCSAGTGGRNTGQLYF.